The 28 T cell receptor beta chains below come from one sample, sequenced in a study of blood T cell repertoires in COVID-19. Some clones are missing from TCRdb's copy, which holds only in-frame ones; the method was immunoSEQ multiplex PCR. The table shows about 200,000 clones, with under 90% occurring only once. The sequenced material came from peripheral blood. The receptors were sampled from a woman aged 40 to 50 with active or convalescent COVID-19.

CDR3 coding DNA: TGTGCCAGCAGCCAAGTGCAGGGGAGTGAAGCTTTCTTT. Encoded protein: CASSQVQGSEAFF. The J gene is TRBJ1-1, the V gene TRBV3-1 (or the pseudogene TRBV3-2), with D tentatively TRBD1 (6 bases). This CDR3 region has 13 residues. From germline, CDR1 is LGHDT and CDR2 YNNKEL (reference sequence). Trimming left V 1 base short and J 7 bases short, with 10 bases between.

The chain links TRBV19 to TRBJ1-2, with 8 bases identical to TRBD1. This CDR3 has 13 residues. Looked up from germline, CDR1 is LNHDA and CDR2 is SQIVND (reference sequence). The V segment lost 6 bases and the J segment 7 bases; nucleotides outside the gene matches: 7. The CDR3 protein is CASSSDRGGGYTF. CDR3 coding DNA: TGTGCCAGTAGCTCCGACAGGGGCGGTGGCTACACCTTC. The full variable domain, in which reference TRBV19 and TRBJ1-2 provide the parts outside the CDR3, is DGGITQSPKYLFRKEGQNVTLSCEQNLNHDAMYWYRQDPGQGLRLIYYSQIVNDFQKGDIAEGYSVSREKKESFPLTVTSAQKNPTAFYLCASSSDRGGGYTFGSGTRLTVV.

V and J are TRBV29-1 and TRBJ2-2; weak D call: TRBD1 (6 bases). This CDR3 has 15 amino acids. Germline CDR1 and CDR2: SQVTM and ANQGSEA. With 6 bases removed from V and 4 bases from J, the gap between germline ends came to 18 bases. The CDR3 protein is CSVNSGVSGTGELFF. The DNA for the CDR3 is TGCAGCGTAAACTCAGGGGTATCGGGCACCGGGGAGCTGTTTTTT.

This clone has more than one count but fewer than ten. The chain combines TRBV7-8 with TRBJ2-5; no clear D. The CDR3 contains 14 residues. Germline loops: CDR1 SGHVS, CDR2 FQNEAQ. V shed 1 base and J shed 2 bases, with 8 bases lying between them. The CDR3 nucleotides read TGTGCCAGCAGCTTAGGTCGGCGGCAAGAGACCCAGTACTTC. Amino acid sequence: CASSLGRRQETQYF.

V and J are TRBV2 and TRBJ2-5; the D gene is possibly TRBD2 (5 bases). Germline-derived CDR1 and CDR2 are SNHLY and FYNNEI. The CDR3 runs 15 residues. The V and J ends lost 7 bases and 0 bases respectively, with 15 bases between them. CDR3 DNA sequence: TGTGCCAGCACCCGGGAACTCCTGTACCAAGAGACCCAGTACTTC. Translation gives CASTRELLYQETQYF.

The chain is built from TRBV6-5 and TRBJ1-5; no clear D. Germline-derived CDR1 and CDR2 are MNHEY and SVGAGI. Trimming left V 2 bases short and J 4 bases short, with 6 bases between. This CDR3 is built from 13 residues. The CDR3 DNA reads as TGTGCCAGCAGTTACCTTATAAATCAGCCCCAGCATTTT. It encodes CASSYLINQPQHF.

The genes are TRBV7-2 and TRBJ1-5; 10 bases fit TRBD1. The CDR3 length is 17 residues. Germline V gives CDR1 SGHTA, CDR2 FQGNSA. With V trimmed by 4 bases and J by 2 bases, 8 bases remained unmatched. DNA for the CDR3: TGTGCCAGCAGCTCCTGGTGGGACAGGGGAGGCAATCAGCCCCAGCATTTT. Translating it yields CASSSWWDRGGNQPQHF. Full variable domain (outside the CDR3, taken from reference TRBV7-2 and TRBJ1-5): GAGVSQSPSNKVTEKGKDVELRCDPISGHTALYWYRQSLGQGLEFLIYFQGNSAPDKSGLPSDRFSAERTGGSVSTLTIQRTQQEDSAVYLCASSSWWDRGGNQPQHFGDGTRLSIL.

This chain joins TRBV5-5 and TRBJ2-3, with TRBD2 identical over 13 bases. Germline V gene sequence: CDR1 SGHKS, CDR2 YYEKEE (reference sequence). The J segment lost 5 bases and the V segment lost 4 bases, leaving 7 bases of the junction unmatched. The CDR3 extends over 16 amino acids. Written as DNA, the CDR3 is TGTGCCAGCAGCCACAGACTAGCGGGAGGAGGAGATACGCAGTATTTT. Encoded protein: CASSHRLAGGGDTQYF. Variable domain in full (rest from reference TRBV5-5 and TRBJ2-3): DAGVTQSPTHLIKTRGQQVTLRCSPISGHKSVSWYQQVLGQGPQFIFQYYEKEERGRGNFPDRFSARQFPNYSSELNVNALLLGDSALYLCASSHRLAGGGDTQYFGPGTRLTVL.

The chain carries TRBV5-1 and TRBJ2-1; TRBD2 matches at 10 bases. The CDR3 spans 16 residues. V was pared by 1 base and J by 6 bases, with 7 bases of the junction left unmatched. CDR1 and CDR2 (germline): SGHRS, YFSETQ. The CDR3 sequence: CASSLTAGGQGNEQFF. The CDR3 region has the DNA TGCGCCAGCAGCTTGACAGCGGGGGGGCAAGGCAATGAGCAGTTCTTC.

The CDR3 sequence: CAISAQSAQYNEQFF. The DNA for the CDR3 is TGTGCCATCAGTGCCCAAAGCGCTCAATACAATGAGCAGTTCTTC. The chain joins TRBV10-3 to TRBJ2-1; D is uncertain. Germline V gives CDR1 ENHRY, CDR2 SYGVKD. The germline V and J ends were trimmed by 4 bases and 4 bases, with 14 bases remaining between them. This CDR3 spans 15 amino acids.

CDR3: CSVEVKRRETQYF. The CDR3 coding sequence is TGCAGCGTTGAAGTTAAGCGAAGAGAGACCCAGTACTTC. The chain couples TRBV29-1 to TRBJ2-5; D unclear. This CDR3 region has 13 residues. Germline lookup yields CDR1 SQVTM and CDR2 ANQGSEA. V dropped 1 base and J dropped 4 bases, with 10 bases sitting between them.

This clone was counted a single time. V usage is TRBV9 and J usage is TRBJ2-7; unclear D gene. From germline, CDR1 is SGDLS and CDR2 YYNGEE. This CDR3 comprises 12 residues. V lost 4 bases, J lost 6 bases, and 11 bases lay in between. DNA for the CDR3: TGTGCCAGCAGCACTACTTCACCCGAGCAGTACTTC. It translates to CASSTTSPEQYF.

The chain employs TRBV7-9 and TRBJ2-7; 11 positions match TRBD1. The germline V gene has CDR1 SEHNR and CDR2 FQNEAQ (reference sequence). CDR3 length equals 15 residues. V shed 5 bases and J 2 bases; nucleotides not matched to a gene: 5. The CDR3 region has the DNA TGTGCCAGCAGCCCGGGACAGGGGGGGGCCTACGAGCAGTACTTC. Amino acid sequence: CASSPGQGGAYEQYF.

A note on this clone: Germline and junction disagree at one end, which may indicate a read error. The CDR3, as DNA: TGTGCTAGCAGCCTCGGGACTAGCGAAAGCACAGATACGCAGTATTTT. Protein product: CASSLGTSESTDTQYF. The chain carries TRBV7-7 and TRBJ2-3, with 10 bases identical to TRBD2. The CDR3 runs to 16 residues. The germline CDR1 and CDR2 sequences are SSHAT and FNYEAQ (reference sequence).

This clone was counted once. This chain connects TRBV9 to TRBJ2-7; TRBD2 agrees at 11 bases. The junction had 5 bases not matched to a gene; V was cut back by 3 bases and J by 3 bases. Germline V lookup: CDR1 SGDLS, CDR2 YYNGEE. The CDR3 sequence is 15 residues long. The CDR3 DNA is TGTGCCAGCAGCGATACTAGCGGGAGTATCTACGAGCAGTACTTC. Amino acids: CASSDTSGSIYEQYF. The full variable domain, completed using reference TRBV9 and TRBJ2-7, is DSGVTQTPKHLITATGQRVTLRCSPRSGDLSVYWYQQSLDQGLQFLIQYYNGEERAKGNILERFSAQQFPDLHSELNLSSLELGDSALYFCASSDTSGSIYEQYFGPGTRLTVT.

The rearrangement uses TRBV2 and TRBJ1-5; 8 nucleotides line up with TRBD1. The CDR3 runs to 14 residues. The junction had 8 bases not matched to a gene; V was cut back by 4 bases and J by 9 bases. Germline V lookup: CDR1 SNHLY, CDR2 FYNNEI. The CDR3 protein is CASSGLEGTGPQHF. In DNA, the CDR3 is TGTGCCAGCAGTGGCCTAGAAGGGACAGGGCCCCAGCATTTT.

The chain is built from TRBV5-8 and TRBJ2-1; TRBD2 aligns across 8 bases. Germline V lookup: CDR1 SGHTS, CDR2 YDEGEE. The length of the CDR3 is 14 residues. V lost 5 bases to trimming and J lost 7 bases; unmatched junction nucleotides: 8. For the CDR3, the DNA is TGTGCCAGCAGGGAGCGTACGGGGGGGAATGAGCAGTTCTTC. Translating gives CASRERTGGNEQFF.

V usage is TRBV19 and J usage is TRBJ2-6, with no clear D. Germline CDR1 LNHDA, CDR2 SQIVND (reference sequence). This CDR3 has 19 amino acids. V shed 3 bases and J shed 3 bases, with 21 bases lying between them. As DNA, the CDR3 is TGTGCCAGTAGTATTCTTCGGTTTGCGCGGTCTCGTGGGGCCAACGTCCTGACTTTC. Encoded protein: CASSILRFARSRGANVLTF.

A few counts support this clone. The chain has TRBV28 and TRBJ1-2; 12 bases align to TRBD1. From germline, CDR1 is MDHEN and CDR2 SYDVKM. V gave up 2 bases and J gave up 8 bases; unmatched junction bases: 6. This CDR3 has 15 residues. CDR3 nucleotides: TGTGCCAGCAGTTTAGAGGGACAGGGGGCGCGGGGCTACACCTTC. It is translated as CASSLEGQGARGYTF.

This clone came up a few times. CDR3 coding DNA: TGTGCCAGCAGCCAAGGGCAGGGAGGCTACGGCTACACCTTC. Translating gives CASSQGQGGYGYTF. The chain uses TRBV4-2 and TRBJ1-2; tentatively, D is TRBD1 (5 bases). The V gene lost 1 base and the J gene lost 8 bases, with 14 bases spanning the gap. The CDR3 is made up of 14 amino acids. Germline V gives CDR1 LGHNA, CDR2 YNFKEQ.

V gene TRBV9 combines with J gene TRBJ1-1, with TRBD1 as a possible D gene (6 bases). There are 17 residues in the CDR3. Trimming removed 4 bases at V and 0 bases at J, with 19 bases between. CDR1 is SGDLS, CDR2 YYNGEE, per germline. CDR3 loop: CASSPLTGSMMNTEAFF. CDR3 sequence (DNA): TGTGCCAGCAGCCCCCTCACAGGGTCTATGATGAACACTGAAGCTTTCTTT. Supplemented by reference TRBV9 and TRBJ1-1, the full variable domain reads DSGVTQTPKHLITATGQRVTLRCSPRSGDLSVYWYQQSLDQGLQFLIQYYNGEERAKGNILERFSAQQFPDLHSELNLSSLELGDSALYFCASSPLTGSMMNTEAFFGQGTRLTVV.

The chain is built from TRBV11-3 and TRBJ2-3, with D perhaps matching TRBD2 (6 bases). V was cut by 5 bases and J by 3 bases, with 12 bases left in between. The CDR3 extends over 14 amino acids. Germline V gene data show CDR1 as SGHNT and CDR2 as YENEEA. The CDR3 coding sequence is TGTGCCAGCAGCGTGGGCCGGGGGACAGATACGCAGTATTTT. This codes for CASSVGRGTDTQYF.

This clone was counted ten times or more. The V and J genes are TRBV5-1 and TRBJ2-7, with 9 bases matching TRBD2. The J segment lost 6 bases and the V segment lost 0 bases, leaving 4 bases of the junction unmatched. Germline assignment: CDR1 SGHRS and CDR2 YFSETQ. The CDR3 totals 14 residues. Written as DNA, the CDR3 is TGCGCCAGCAGCTTGGGACTAGCGGAAACCGAGCAGTACTTC. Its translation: CASSLGLAETEQYF.

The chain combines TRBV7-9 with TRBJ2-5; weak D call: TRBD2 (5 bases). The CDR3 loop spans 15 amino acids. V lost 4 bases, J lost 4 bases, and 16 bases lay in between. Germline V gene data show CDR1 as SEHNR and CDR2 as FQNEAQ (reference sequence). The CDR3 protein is CASSSITRGSETQYF. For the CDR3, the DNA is TGTGCCAGCAGCTCTATTACAAGAGGGTCAGAGACCCAGTACTTC.

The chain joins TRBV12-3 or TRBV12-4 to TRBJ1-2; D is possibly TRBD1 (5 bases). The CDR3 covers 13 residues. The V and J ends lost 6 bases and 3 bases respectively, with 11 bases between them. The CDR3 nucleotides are TGTGCCAGCAGGACAGATCTGCACTATGGCTACACCTTC. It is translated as CASRTDLHYGYTF.

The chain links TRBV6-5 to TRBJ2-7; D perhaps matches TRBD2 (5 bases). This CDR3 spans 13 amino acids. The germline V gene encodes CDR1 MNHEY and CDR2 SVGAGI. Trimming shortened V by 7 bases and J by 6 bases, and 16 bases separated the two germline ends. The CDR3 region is CASTASNLGEQYF. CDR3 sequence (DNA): TGTGCCAGCACCGCTAGCAACCTAGGCGAGCAGTACTTC.

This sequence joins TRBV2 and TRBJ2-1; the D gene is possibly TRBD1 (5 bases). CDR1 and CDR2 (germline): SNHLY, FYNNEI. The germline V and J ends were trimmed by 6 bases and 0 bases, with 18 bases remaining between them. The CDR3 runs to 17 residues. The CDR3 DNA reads TGTGCCAGCAGGGGATCGGTGGGGCGGAGCTCCTACAATGAGCAGTTCTTC. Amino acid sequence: CASRGSVGRSSYNEQFF.

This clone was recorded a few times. The CDR3 DNA is TGTGCCAGCAGCTTAGGTTGGGCAGGGGACCCCTATAGCAATGAGCAGTTCTTC. Translation gives CASSLGWAGDPYSNEQFF. The gene calls are TRBV11-3 and TRBJ2-1, with D perhaps matching TRBD1 (6 bases). V was shortened by 1 base and J by 6 bases, with 22 bases between the two germline ends. CDR1 is SGHNT and CDR2 is YENEEA in the germline V gene. The CDR3 is 18 residues long.